The next 29 T cell receptor beta chains were all read from a single sample in a study of cytomegalovirus exposure and HLA in healthy donors. The primer mix had 60 Vbeta and 13 Jbeta primers. Method: immunoSEQ multiplex PCR; TCRdb's copy keeps in-frame clones and lacks some. Among about 280,000 clones, 85% to 90% were seen once, and the ten largest hold approximately 2.4%. Material: PBMCs. These receptors were obtained from a woman younger than 30 in good health and CMV-seronegative.

The chain links TRBV30 to TRBJ2-3; D may be TRBD2 (5 bases). This CDR3 has 14 amino acids. V lost 4 bases and J 3 bases, leaving 14 bases between the germline ends. Germline V gene lookup returns CDR1 GTSNPN and CDR2 SVGIG (reference sequence). CDR3 coding DNA: TGTGCCTGGAATGACTATCCGCCTACAGATACGCAGTATTTT. Its protein product is CAWNDYPPTDTQYF.

The chain uses TRBV7-2 and TRBJ2-2; perhaps TRBD2 as D (7 bases). The germline CDR1 and CDR2 sequences are SGHTA and FQGNSA. The CDR3 runs to 16 residues. Trimming stripped 3 bases from V and 2 bases from J, with 13 bases between. The CDR3 DNA reads as TGTGCCAGCAGCTTGGGGGCGGGGGTTAACACCGGGGAGCTGTTTTTT. As protein: CASSLGAGVNTGELFF.

This clone came up a few times. Germline and junction disagree at one end, which may indicate a read error. This same CDR3 is encoded by further DNA sequences in the sample. This rearrangement joins TRBV6-6 to TRBJ2-7, with TRBD2 identical over 11 bases. Germline assignment: CDR1 MNHNY and CDR2 SVGAGI (reference sequence). This CDR3 spans 15 amino acids. This chain's CDR3 is CASSYSSGGPYEQYF. The CDR3 DNA sequence: TGTGCCAGCAGCTACTCTAGCGGGGGGCCTTACGAGCAGTACTTC.

The chain joins TRBV25-1 to TRBJ2-5; 10 bases fit TRBD1. Matching the DNA end better, TRBJ2-7 makes the J call doubtful. Germline loops: CDR1 MGHDK, CDR2 SYGVNS. The CDR3 length is 15 residues. The CDR3 protein is CASSRGGTGAYEQYF. CDR3 nucleotide sequence: TGTGCCAGCAGTAGAGGGGGGACAGGGGCCTACGAGCAGTACTTC.

The V gene is TRBV2, the J gene TRBJ2-7; D is possibly TRBD2 (5 bases). Germline lookup yields CDR1 SNHLY and CDR2 FYNNEI. V gave up 6 bases and J gave up 5 bases, with 11 bases separating them. The CDR3 has 12 residues. The CDR3 nucleotides are TGTGCCAGCAGGACACGGGGAGACGAGCAGTACTTC. As protein: CASRTRGDEQYF.

The chain carries TRBV9 and TRBJ2-1; 8 bases fit TRBD1. J lost 4 bases, V lost 2 bases, and 5 bases had no gene match. This CDR3 is 15 amino acids long. Germline V gene data show CDR1 as SGDLS and CDR2 as YYNGEE. In nucleotides, the CDR3 is TGTGCCAGCAGCGTGGCAGGGGGCGAGTACAATGAGCAGTTCTTC. Amino acid sequence: CASSVAGGEYNEQFF.

CDR3 amino acids: CASSVDLAGGRAEQFF. In DNA, the CDR3 is TGTGCCAGCAGCGTAGATCTAGCGGGGGGGCGTGCTGAGCAGTTCTTC. The chain has TRBV9 and TRBJ2-1; 12 bases line up with TRBD2. The CDR3 runs to 16 residues. The junction had 7 bases not matched to a gene; V was cut back by 0 bases and J by 9 bases. Germline V gene lookup returns CDR1 SGDLS and CDR2 YYNGEE.

J is TRBJ2-1 and V is TRBV13, with D perhaps TRBD1 (6 bases). The V gene lost 6 bases and the J gene lost 7 bases, with 22 bases spanning the gap. The CDR3 is 16 amino acids. Germline CDR1 PRHDT, CDR2 FYEKMQ (reference sequence). CDR3 DNA sequence: TGTGCCAGCAGTTCACTCCCAGGGGATCCTCGGAATGAGCAGTTCTTC. It specifies CASSSLPGDPRNEQFF.

The chain employs TRBV5-1 and TRBJ1-1; TRBD1 matches at 7 bases. Germline values: CDR1 SGHRS, CDR2 YFSETQ. The ends lost 0 bases at V and 3 bases at J; junction bases unmatched: 8. The CDR3 runs to 16 residues. The CDR3 DNA sequence: TGCGCCAGCAGCTTGGAGGCAGGGGGACGGTACACTGAAGCTTTCTTT. Its translation is CASSLEAGGRYTEAFF.

The rearrangement joins TRBV6-1 to TRBJ2-7; 8 bases are a match to TRBD1. The germline CDR1 and CDR2 sequences are MNHNS and SASEGT. V gave up 6 bases and J gave up 11 bases; unmatched junction bases: 9. The CDR3 sequence is 12 residues long. The CDR3 coding sequence is TGTGCCAGCAGCGGACAGGGTGACCTGGAGTACTTC. It codes for CASSGQGDLEYF.

The chain carries TRBV5-1 and TRBJ2-7; 13 bases are shared with TRBD2. Germline loops: CDR1 SGHRS, CDR2 YFSETQ. V was clipped by 4 bases and J by 0 bases; unmatched bases: 10. The CDR3 covers 18 residues. Here the CDR3 reads CASSTSLGLAGNSYEQYF. The CDR3 bases are TGCGCCAGCAGCACGAGCCTGGGACTAGCGGGGAACTCCTACGAGCAGTACTTC.

The chain joins TRBV15 to TRBJ2-6; weak D call: TRBD1 (5 bases). The CDR3 totals 15 residues. Germline V gene lookup returns CDR1 LNHNV and CDR2 YYDKDF (reference sequence). The ends were cut back, 3 bases at V and 4 bases at J, with 10 bases in the middle. In DNA form, the CDR3 reads TGTGCCACCAGCAGGGCAGGGTTCGGGGCCAACGTCCTGACTTTC. Amino acids: CATSRAGFGANVLTF.

About this clone: Other DNA sequences in this sample translate to the same CDR3. The chain uses TRBV7-2 and TRBJ1-5; a weak D match, TRBD1 (5 bases). Germline CDR1 SGHTA, CDR2 FQGNSA. V was clipped by 3 bases and J by 4 bases, with 10 bases between them. The CDR3 runs 14 residues. The CDR3 nucleotides read TGTGCCAGCAGCTTGGGTAGGGGAAATCAGCCCCAGCATTTT. This sequence encodes CASSLGRGNQPQHF.

This chain joins TRBV5-1 and TRBJ2-7; 7 nucleotides match TRBD2. The CDR3 loop spans 16 amino acids. Trimming cost V 1 base and J 3 bases; bases outside gene matches: 10. In germline, CDR1 is SGHRS, CDR2 YFSETQ. In nucleotides, the CDR3 is TGCGCCAGCAGCTTGCGCGGGGGTCAGGTAATCTACGAGCAGTACTTC. Its protein product is CASSLRGGQVIYEQYF. Together with reference TRBV5-1 and TRBJ2-7, the CDR3 gives the full variable domain: KAGVTQTPRYLIKTRGQQVTLSCSPISGHRSVSWYQQTPGQGLQFLFEYFSETQRNKGNFPGRFSGRQFSNSRSEMNVSTLELGDSALYLCASSLRGGQVIYEQYFGPGTRLTVT.

The chain combines TRBV7-9 with TRBJ1-2; D gene unclear. With 5 bases removed from V and 4 bases from J, the gap between germline ends came to 14 bases. The CDR3 contains 14 residues. Germline V gene data show CDR1 as SEHNR and CDR2 as FQNEAQ (reference sequence). The DNA of the CDR3 is TGTGCCAGCAGCACCTCCGGGGAAATCTATGGCTACACCTTC. Protein: CASSTSGEIYGYTF.

Details on this clone: One end of the junction does not line up with germline, which may come from a read error. CDR3 in DNA: TGTGCCAGCTGTAAGGAAAATCTCAACTACGAGCGGTACTTC. The encoded protein is CASCKENLNYERYF. The rearrangement joins TRBV2 to TRBJ2-7; D call uncertain. Germline lookup yields CDR1 SNHLY and CDR2 FYNNEI. The CDR3 contains 14 residues.

About this clone: A read error may produce the germline difference seen at one junction end. This chain connects TRBV5-6 to TRBJ1-1, with 10 bases aligning to TRBD1. Germline V gene lookup returns CDR1 SGHDT and CDR2 YYEEEE. This CDR3 has 15 residues. This CDR3 is CAISGGTGANTEAFF. CDR3 in DNA: TGTGCCATCAGCGGCGGGACAGGGGCAAACACTGAAGCTTTCTTT.

V and J are TRBV18 and TRBJ1-1, with 8 bases that match TRBD1. The CDR3 runs to 16 residues. The germline CDR1 and CDR2 sequences are KGHSH and LQKENI. The V and J ends lost 2 bases and 0 bases, in that order; junction bases with no gene match: 5. CDR3 sequence (DNA): TGTGCCAGCTCACCAGGGACAGGTCCAATGAACACTGAAGCTTTCTTT. Encoded protein: CASSPGTGPMNTEAFF.

The chain joins TRBV5-8 to TRBJ1-2; 7 bases are shared with TRBD1. Germline trimming cut 2 bases from V and 4 bases from J; bases unmatched to any gene: 11. Germline-derived CDR1 and CDR2 are SGHTS and YDEGEE. CDR3 length equals 16 residues. In DNA, the CDR3 is TGTGCCAGCAGCTTTTTAGCTCCGGGACAGAGCTATGGCTACACCTTC. This translates into CASSFLAPGQSYGYTF.

This sequence joins TRBV7-2 and TRBJ1-2; D is ambiguous. The germline V and J ends were trimmed by 5 bases and 0 bases, with 7 bases remaining between them. The CDR3 runs 13 residues. Germline lookup yields CDR1 SGHTA and CDR2 FQGNSA. The CDR3 coding sequence is TGTGCCAGCAGCAGCGGGGCTAACTATGGCTACACCTTC. The encoded protein is CASSSGANYGYTF. The full variable domain, its missing parts supplied by reference TRBV7-2 and TRBJ1-2, is GAGVSQSPSNKVTEKGKDVELRCDPISGHTALYWYRQSLGQGLEFLIYFQGNSAPDKSGLPSDRFSAERTGGSVSTLTIQRTQQEDSAVYLCASSSGANYGYTFGSGTRLTVV.

V usage is TRBV4-1 and J usage is TRBJ1-4, with D hard to call. The CDR3 sequence is 15 residues long. Germline V gives CDR1 MGHRA, CDR2 YSYEKL. Deletions cut 3 bases from V and 5 bases from J, with 13 bases between. CDR3 region: CASSQRAGANEKLFF. CDR3 nucleotide sequence: TGCGCCAGCAGCCAGAGAGCGGGAGCAAATGAAAAACTGTTTTTT.

This chain connects TRBV7-3 to TRBJ2-3; no reliable D call. Germline V gene data show CDR1 as SGHTA and CDR2 as FQGTGA. Trimming took off 5 bases at V and 0 bases at J, with 6 bases between the two ends. The CDR3 has 13 residues. This CDR3 is CASSPSSTDTQYF. CDR3 sequence (DNA): TGTGCCAGCAGCCCCAGTAGCACAGATACGCAGTATTTT.

The chain uses TRBV10-2 and TRBJ2-3; 7 nucleotides match TRBD1. The CDR3 sequence is 15 residues long. Trimming took 11 bases from V and 0 from J; bases not matched to a gene: 11. Germline V lookup: CDR1 WSHSY, CDR2 SAAADI. The DNA for the CDR3 is TGCGCCGCCTCGGCCAGGGGGACAAGCACAGATACGCAGTATTTT. Translation gives CAASARGTSTDTQYF.

This chain connects TRBV23-1 to TRBJ2-7; 8 nucleotides line up with TRBD1. TRBV23-1 is an ORF, and what it does is uncertain. The CDR3 runs 15 residues. Unmatched junction bases numbered 11, after V lost 2 bases and J lost 8 bases. As DNA, the CDR3 is TGCGCCAGCAGTCAACCGGGACAGGTCTCTGGCCAGCAGTACTTC. Residues: CASSQPGQVSGQQYF.

The chain couples TRBV27 to TRBJ2-7; 7 positions match TRBD1. CDR3 length: 15 residues. Trimming at V came to 5 bases and at J to 2 bases, leaving 9 bases not matched to a gene. Germline-derived CDR1 and CDR2 are MNHEY and SMNVEV (reference sequence). The CDR3, as DNA: TGTGCCAGCAGTGCCAGGACAGGCGGTCCCTACGAGCAGTACTTC. This gives the protein CASSARTGGPYEQYF.

V gene TRBV27 combines with J gene TRBJ1-1; the D is unclear. With 5 bases removed from V and 1 base from J, the gap between germline ends came to 11 bases. This CDR3 spans 14 amino acids. CDR1 and CDR2 from the germline V gene are MNHEY and SMNVEV (reference sequence). The CDR3 is CASSLRQPNTEAFF. The CDR3 bases are TGTGCCAGCAGTCTCAGGCAGCCGAACACTGAAGCTTTCTTT.

The chain links TRBV28 to TRBJ2-3, with a tentative D call TRBD1 (5 bases). Germline CDR1 reads MDHEN; CDR2 reads SYDVKM. V was cut by 3 bases and J by 2 bases, with 21 bases left in between. This CDR3 has 18 residues. CDR3 nucleotide sequence: TGTGCCAGCAGTTTTTCAGGGTCGTTTACCGAGATCACAGATACGCAGTATTTT. Translating gives CASSFSGSFTEITDTQYF. The entire variable domain, with the rest obtained from reference TRBV28 and TRBJ2-3, is as follows: DVKVTQSSRYLVKRTGEKVFLECVQDMDHENMFWYRQDPGLGLRLIYFSYDVKMKEKGDIPEGYSVSREKKERFSLILESASTNQTSMYLCASSFSGSFTEITDTQYFGPGTRLTVL.

This rearrangement joins TRBV21-1 to TRBJ2-7; the D segment call TRBD1 is taken from the table without a DNA check. TRBV21-1 is a pseudogene segment. This CDR3 is 15 amino acids long. The CDR3 region is CASSKGRSAADEQYF. The CDR3 nucleotides are TGTGCCAGCAGCAAAGGCAGGTCTGCAGCTGACGAGCAGTACTTC.

This clone was seen only a few times. The chain is built from TRBV2 and TRBJ2-2; 8 bases line up with TRBD1. V shed 4 bases, J shed 5 bases, and the junction held 12 bases outside the gene matches. From germline, CDR1 is SNHLY and CDR2 FYNNEI. The CDR3 extends over 17 amino acids. The CDR3 sequence: CASSGGQGVSRTGELFF. The CDR3, as DNA: TGTGCCAGCAGTGGCGGACAGGGTGTTAGTAGGACCGGGGAGCTGTTTTTT.